This record concerns one TCR beta chain sequence. The sample comes from a study of blood T cell repertoires in COVID-19. About the research overall: Donors in the United States, Italy and Spain gave samples during acute or convalescent COVID-19. Sources were T cells, B-cell-depleted T cells, or PBMCs; the material itself was cDNA or gDNA.

In the original analysis: Cell counts per sample came from amplifying reference gene primers. Profiled with immunoSEQ multiplex PCR; TCRdb holds only in-frame clones, not every one. For V, J and clone size, that table is used; D and trimming come from the DNA. The sample carries tens of thousands of clones, over 60% recorded once. The length of the CDR3 is 13 residues. Trimming cost V 5 bases and J 8 bases; bases outside gene matches: 3. Seattle patients were enrolled during active infection and followed longitudinally. The source material was peripheral blood. The TCR was taken from a man aged 25-40 years with COVID-19, enrolled during active disease. The chain links TRBV12-3 or TRBV12-4 to TRBJ2-1, with 10 nucleotides matching TRBD2. CDR3 DNA sequence: TGTGCCAGCAGTAGCGGGAGGGTTGATGAGCAGTTCTTC. It is translated as CASSSGRVDEQFF.